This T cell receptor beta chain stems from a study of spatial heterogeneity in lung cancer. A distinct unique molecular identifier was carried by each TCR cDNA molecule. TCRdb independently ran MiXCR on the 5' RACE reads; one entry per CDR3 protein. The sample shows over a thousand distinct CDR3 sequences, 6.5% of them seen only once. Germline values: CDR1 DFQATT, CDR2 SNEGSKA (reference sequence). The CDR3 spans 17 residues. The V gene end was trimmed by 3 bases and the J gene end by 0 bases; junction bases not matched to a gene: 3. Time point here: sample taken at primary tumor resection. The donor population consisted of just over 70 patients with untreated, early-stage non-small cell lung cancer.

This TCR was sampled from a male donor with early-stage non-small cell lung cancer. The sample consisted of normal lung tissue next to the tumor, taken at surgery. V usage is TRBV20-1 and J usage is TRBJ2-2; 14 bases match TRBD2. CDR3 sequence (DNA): TGCAGTGCTAGGGGGACTAGCGGGGGCACGAACACCGGGGAGCTGTTTTTT. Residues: CSARGTSGGTNTGELFF.